Following are 18 T cell receptor beta chains from one sample sequenced in a study of blood T cell repertoires in COVID-19 (TCRdb year 2020). Library preparation used the immunoSEQ multiplex PCR assay. The immuneACCESS repertoire file appears here via TCRdb, limited to in-frame rearrangements. These files lack a portion of the clones; in checked studies, under half of the deficit traces to unresolved V genes, and the cause of the others is not known. This sample is represented by hundreds of thousands of clones; more than 80% of them were singletons. Jointly, the top ten make up about 1% of the sample. The sequencing input was PBMCs or T cells enriched from blood (not recorded which). These receptors were collected from a man over 45 who had been exposed to COVID-19.

This chain connects TRBV20-1 to TRBJ2-2; 11 bases line up with TRBD2. The trim removed 3 bases at V and 2 bases at J, leaving 8 bases unmatched. This CDR3 contains 17 residues. Germline loops: CDR1 DFQATT, CDR2 SNEGSKA (reference sequence). The CDR3 spells CSASRLAGTPNTGELFF. CDR3 coding DNA: TGCAGTGCTAGTCGACTAGCGGGGACGCCTAACACCGGGGAGCTGTTTTTT.

This chain joins TRBV10-3 and TRBJ1-6; 10 nucleotides align to TRBD1. The germline CDR1 and CDR2 sequences are ENHRY and SYGVKD. The junction had 6 bases not matched to a gene; V was cut back by 7 bases and J by 12 bases. This CDR3 has 13 residues. The CDR3 bases are TGTGCCATCACCAGGGACAGGGGATTACCCCTCCACTTT. As protein: CAITRDRGLPLHF.

V gene TRBV10-1 combines with J gene TRBJ1-2; 8 bases are shared with TRBD1. Trimming at V came to 2 bases and at J to 4 bases, leaving 9 bases not matched to a gene. The CDR3 has 16 residues. Germline lookup yields CDR1 WNHNN and CDR2 SYGVQD (reference sequence). The CDR3 sequence: CASSEERQGYVYGYTF. The CDR3 DNA follows: TGCGCCAGCAGTGAGGAAAGACAGGGGTATGTCTATGGCTACACCTTC.

V gene TRBV30 combines with J gene TRBJ1-1; 8 bases agree with TRBD1. The CDR3 extends over 16 amino acids. Germline V gene sequence: CDR1 GTSNPN, CDR2 SVGIG (reference sequence). With V trimmed by 3 bases and J by 0 bases, 9 bases remained unmatched. The CDR3 is CAWRRPGQALNTEAFF. As DNA, the CDR3 is TGTGCCTGGAGAAGACCGGGACAGGCATTGAACACTGAAGCTTTCTTT.

V is TRBV10-3 and J is TRBJ1-2; TRBD1 agrees at 7 bases. In germline, CDR1 is ENHRY, CDR2 SYGVKD. This CDR3 comprises 14 residues. Trimming removed 2 bases from V and 7 bases from J; junction bases left unmatched: 7. This CDR3 is CAISETGEVVGYTF. The CDR3 nucleotides are TGTGCCATCAGTGAGACAGGGGAGGTAGTTGGCTACACCTTC.

This chain links TRBV29-1 with TRBJ2-1; 10 bases agree with TRBD2. Germline V gene lookup returns CDR1 SQVTM and CDR2 ANQGSEA. Germline trimming cut 5 bases from V and 4 bases from J; bases unmatched to any gene: 5. This CDR3 spans 14 amino acids. CDR3 sequence (DNA): TGCAGCGTTTGTTGGACTAGCGGTTACAATGAGCAGTTCTTC. This gives the protein CSVCWTSGYNEQFF.

This clone is a singleton in its sample. V gene TRBV12-3 or TRBV12-4 combines with J gene TRBJ1-5; D not resolved. Trimming stripped 5 bases from V and 11 bases from J, with 16 bases between. The CDR3 is made up of 13 amino acids. The CDR3 sequence is CASSPDGVGAQHF. DNA of the CDR3: TGTGCCAGCAGTCCCGACGGGGTAGGAGCCCAGCATTTT.

The chain carries TRBV7-9 and TRBJ1-2, with D possibly being TRBD1 (5 bases). V was trimmed by 3 bases and J by 4 bases, leaving 12 bases between them. Germline CDR1 is SEHNR and CDR2 is FQNEAQ (reference sequence). CDR3 length: 14 residues. Here the CDR3 reads CASSFTTASYGYTF. CDR3 DNA sequence: TGTGCCAGCAGCTTTACGACAGCCAGCTATGGCTACACCTTC.

This rearrangement joins TRBV5-6 to TRBJ1-2; no clear D gene. The V end lost 2 bases, the J end lost 2 bases, and 16 bases lay between the germline ends. Germline-derived CDR1 and CDR2 are SGHDT and YYEEEE. This CDR3 spans 16 amino acids. Written as DNA, the CDR3 is TGTGCCAGCAGCTTCTTTGTGGCACAGATGAACTATGGCTACACCTTC. This codes for CASSFFVAQMNYGYTF.

V gene TRBV3-1 (or the pseudogene TRBV3-2) combines with J gene TRBJ1-5; a possible D gene is TRBD1 (5 bases). Germline V CDR1 and CDR2: LGHDT, YNNKEL (reference sequence). With 3 bases removed from V and 0 bases from J, the gap between germline ends came to 6 bases. This CDR3 contains 14 residues. CDR3 residues: CASSQTASNQPQHF. The CDR3 coding sequence is TGTGCCAGCAGCCAGACAGCTAGCAATCAGCCCCAGCATTTT.

This sequence joins TRBV7-2 and TRBJ2-3, with D perhaps TRBD2 (5 bases). This CDR3 spans 13 amino acids. Germline lookup yields CDR1 SGHTA and CDR2 FQGNSA. Trimming stripped 0 bases from V and 7 bases from J, with 8 bases between. The CDR3 DNA sequence: TGTGCCAGCAGCTTAGCGGTCGGGAATACGCAGTATTTT. Translating gives CASSLAVGNTQYF.

The genes are TRBV1 and TRBJ2-7; the D segment call TRBD2 is taken from the table without a DNA check. TRBV1 represents a pseudogene. The CDR3 has 16 residues. As DNA, the CDR3 is TGCACCAGCAGCCAAGATGAGTGGGAGGGGGGCCACGAGCAGTACGTC. It specifies CTSSQDEWEGGHEQYV.

The chain combines TRBV27 with TRBJ2-7; the match to TRBD1 covers 9 bases. With V trimmed by 6 bases and J by 4 bases, 10 bases remained unmatched. Germline-derived CDR1 and CDR2 are MNHEY and SMNVEV (reference sequence). The CDR3 length is 15 residues. The CDR3 coding sequence is TGTGCCAGCAGACCTTACACAGGGGGCGCTTACGAGCAGTACTTC. Its translation is CASRPYTGGAYEQYF.

This clone was seen just once. The gene calls are TRBV6-5 and TRBJ1-5; no clear D gene. The CDR3 extends over 15 amino acids. From germline, CDR1 is MNHEY and CDR2 SVGAGI. V was cut by 5 bases and J by 6 bases, with 17 bases left in between. The CDR3 DNA sequence: TGTGCCAGCAGTAATTCCCCCACAAGATTTCAGCCCCAGCATTTT. Translation: CASSNSPTRFQPQHF.

V usage is TRBV5-1 and J usage is TRBJ2-1; D not resolved. The V end lost 1 base, the J end lost 15 bases, and 20 bases lay between the germline ends. The CDR3 runs 14 residues. Germline CDR1 and CDR2: SGHRS and YFSETQ. This CDR3 reads CASSLSVEAPRGFF. DNA of the CDR3: TGCGCCAGCAGCTTGTCAGTTGAAGCACCTCGAGGGTTCTTC.

The V call is TRBV2, the J call TRBJ1-3; no clear D gene. CDR1 and CDR2 from the germline V gene are SNHLY and FYNNEI. V dropped 6 bases and J dropped 0 bases, with 12 bases sitting between them. The CDR3 sequence is 15 residues long. CDR3: CASRIQLFSGNTIYF. The CDR3 DNA is TGTGCCAGCAGAATACAGCTATTCTCTGGAAACACCATATATTTT.

Only one count was recorded for this clone. As DNA, the CDR3 is TGTGCCAGCAGCGCCGGCGGGGGGCGGCAAGAGACCCAGTACTTC. It codes for CASSAGGGRQETQYF. J is TRBJ2-5 and V is TRBV5-6; 8 bases line up with TRBD2. In germline, CDR1 is SGHDT, CDR2 YYEEEE. The CDR3 is 15 residues long. The V and J ends lost 4 bases and 2 bases, in that order; junction bases with no gene match: 7.

The genes are TRBV18 and TRBJ1-6; D unclear. V lost 1 base and J 0 bases, leaving 4 bases between the germline ends. Germline V gene data show CDR1 as KGHSH and CDR2 as LQKENI. The CDR3 runs 15 residues. CDR3 DNA: TGTGCCAGCTCACCACTCAGCTCCTATAATTCACCCCTCCACTTT. The encoded protein is CASSPLSSYNSPLHF.